This T cell receptor beta chain came from a study of metastatic and nonmetastatic thyroid tumors (TCRdb year 2020). About the full investigation: Repertoires were compared across peripheral blood and tumor or nodule tissue samples from malignant and benign thyroid patients.

None of the patients had been given any treatment before thyroid surgery. Using T-cell receptor beta sequencing, the researchers looked back retrospectively at clinical samples from patients, gathered between the early 2010s and the late 2010s. Broader findings and caveats from the paper: TCR beta diversity was reported as significantly higher in malignant tumors than in benign nodules, in both blood and tumor samples.

The CDR3 contains 12 residues, cysteine and phenylalanine counted. The read is trimmed to its CDR3 DNA, 36 bases read in frame from base 1. Between the V and J ends, shortened by 3 bases and 6 bases respectively, the junction contains 6 bases. The germline V gene supplies CDR1 SGHTA and CDR2 FQGTGA. A remark on this clone: Its antigen remains undetermined. The record has no base qualities; no much larger clone is one base away.

Library creation used PCR. The run used an Illumina HiSeq 4000. High-throughput sequencing was used to profile the CDR3 region of the TCR beta-chain in every patient. In the original analysis: The researchers built a classifier to tell apart papillary thyroid cancer patients with distant metastasis, based on CDR3 differences among clinicopathological groups. To measure repertoire diversity the researchers used the Shannon index, while the Morisita-Horn index served to gauge how similar the tumor and blood repertoires were. TCRdb itself trimmed the public reads at Q25 with fastp, ran MiXCR and retained productive beta chains. TCRdb's processing, not the authors', yielded these V and J calls. The sample table lists under 25,000 clones, approximately 22% of them with a count of one. The leading ten clones occupy less than 10% of the sample.

The V gene is TRBV7-3 and the J gene is TRBJ2-1; perhaps TRBD2 is the D gene, with 6 bases matching. The sample consisted of adjacent normal tissue. The source is a female donor with papillary thyroid cancer or a benign thyroid nodule (not recorded which). Some clones in this sample may be carry-over from other donors' samples. The nucleotides read TGTGCCAGCAGCTTTAGCGGCAATGAGCAGTTCTTC. The resulting protein is CASSFSGNEQFF.